These 20 T cell receptor beta chains were sequenced from one sample in a study of blood T cell repertoires in COVID-19. The table came from immunoSEQ multiplex PCR; TCRdb's copy has only in-frame clones and leaves some out. The table includes about 250,000 clones, nearly 90% detected once. The sequenced sample consisted of peripheral blood. These TCRs come from a woman under 40 with acute or convalescent COVID-19.

The chain has TRBV7-3 and TRBJ2-3; 8 bases agree with TRBD1. This CDR3 is 14 amino acids long. The ends lost 6 bases at V and 1 base at J; junction bases unmatched: 3. Germline CDR1 is SGHTA and CDR2 is FQGTGA. CDR3 nucleotide sequence: TGTGCCAGCAGGCTGACAGGGGGCACAGATACGCAGTATTTT. Amino acids: CASRLTGGTDTQYF.

The rearrangement joins TRBV19 to TRBJ2-1, with TRBD2 matching 11 bases. The CDR3 covers 12 residues. Germline lookup yields CDR1 LNHDA and CDR2 SQIVND (reference sequence). V was clipped by 11 bases and J by 7 bases; unmatched bases: 4. CDR3 residues: CAVGTSGNEQFF. DNA for the CDR3: TGTGCCGTCGGGACTAGCGGAAATGAGCAGTTCTTC.

J is TRBJ1-5 and V is TRBV19, with 9 positions matching TRBD1. In germline, CDR1 is LNHDA, CDR2 SQIVND (reference sequence). The CDR3 extends over 15 amino acids. The V segment lost 1 base and the J segment 3 bases; nucleotides outside the gene matches: 1. The CDR3 protein is CASSIGDRDNQPQHF. As DNA, the CDR3 is TGTGCCAGTAGTATAGGGGACAGGGACAATCAGCCCCAGCATTTT.

V is TRBV6-6 and J is TRBJ2-3; the match to TRBD2 covers 8 bases. Germline V gene data show CDR1 as MNHNY and CDR2 as SVGAGI (reference sequence). This CDR3 is built from 15 residues. V dropped 2 bases and J dropped 0; count of bases not matched to a gene: 1. CDR3 DNA sequence: TGTGCCAGCAGTTACGTAGCGGGAAGCACAGATACGCAGTATTTT. Protein product: CASSYVAGSTDTQYF.

The chain uses TRBV30 and TRBJ2-1; D possibly corresponds to TRBD1 (6 bases). This CDR3 spans 11 amino acids. Germline V gives CDR1 GTSNPN, CDR2 SVGIG (reference sequence). The germline V and J ends were trimmed by 7 bases and 6 bases, with 10 bases remaining between them. CDR3 protein: CALDSRNEQFF. CDR3 DNA: TGTGCCTTGGACAGCCGCAATGAGCAGTTCTTC.

The V gene is TRBV6-1, the J gene TRBJ2-5; 7 positions agree with TRBD2. Per the germline V gene, CDR1 is MNHNS and CDR2 is SASEGT. CDR3 size: 17 residues. Trimming took 4 bases from V and 5 from J; bases not matched to a gene: 16. The CDR3 loop reads CASSAPRWEGGQETQYF. The DNA of the CDR3 is TGTGCCAGCAGTGCACCCCGGTGGGAGGGCGGTCAGGAGACCCAGTACTTC.

The rearrangement links TRBV7-9 to TRBJ2-2; D might be TRBD2 (5 bases). V was pared by 3 bases and J by 8 bases, with 16 bases between. The CDR3 is 15 residues long. The germline V gene has CDR1 SEHNR and CDR2 FQNEAQ (reference sequence). The CDR3 is CASSFGSDGIGELFF. Here the CDR3 DNA reads TGTGCCAGCAGCTTTGGTAGCGACGGGATTGGGGAGCTGTTTTTT. Full variable domain (outside the CDR3, taken from reference TRBV7-9 and TRBJ2-2): DTGVSQNPRHKITKRGQNVTFRCDPISEHNRLYWYRQTLGQGPEFLTYFQNEAQLEKSRLLSDRFSAERPKGSFSTLEIQRTEQGDSAMYLCASSFGSDGIGELFFGEGSRLTVL.

J is TRBJ1-5 and V is TRBV19; 9 bases fit TRBD1. The germline gives CDR1 LNHDA, CDR2 SQIVND (reference sequence). Trimming at V came to 4 bases and at J to 7 bases, leaving 8 bases not matched to a gene. The CDR3 is made up of 15 amino acids. CDR3 residues: CASSTPGTGKQPQHF. The CDR3 DNA sequence: TGTGCCAGTAGTACCCCCGGGACAGGGAAACAGCCCCAGCATTTT. Variable domain in full (rest from reference TRBV19 and TRBJ1-5): DGGITQSPKYLFRKEGQNVTLSCEQNLNHDAMYWYRQDPGQGLRLIYYSQIVNDFQKGDIAEGYSVSREKKESFPLTVTSAQKNPTAFYLCASSTPGTGKQPQHFGDGTRLSIL.

This clone has just a few counts. V gene TRBV24-1 combines with J gene TRBJ2-5, with 9 nucleotides matching TRBD2. Germline V lookup: CDR1 KGHDR, CDR2 SFDVKD. V was pared by 4 bases and J by 5 bases, with 7 bases of the junction left unmatched. The CDR3 sequence is 15 residues long. The CDR3 region is CATSETQREVETQYF. The CDR3 bases are TGTGCCACCAGTGAGACACAGCGGGAGGTGGAGACCCAGTACTTC.

The chain employs TRBV5-1 and TRBJ1-2; possibly TRBD1 for D (6 bases). CDR1 and CDR2 from the germline V gene are SGHRS and YFSETQ. CDR3 length: 15 residues. V lost 0 bases to trimming and J lost 6 bases, with 15 bases between them. The CDR3 loop is CASSLATQGLDGYTF. CDR3 DNA: TGCGCCAGCAGCTTGGCCACACAGGGTTTGGATGGCTACACCTTC.

The rearrangement uses TRBV7-3 and TRBJ2-7; 7 bases are shared with TRBD1. The junction had 9 bases not matched to a gene; V was cut back by 5 bases and J by 8 bases. The CDR3 spans 13 residues. Germline CDR1 reads SGHTA; CDR2 reads FQGTGA. CDR3 loop: CASSRTGDQKQYF. As DNA, the CDR3 is TGTGCCAGCAGCCGGACAGGCGATCAGAAGCAGTACTTC.

The rearrangement uses TRBV14 and TRBJ2-7; 9 bases are a match to TRBD1. The CDR3 contains 15 residues. Losses at the gene ends were 3 bases for V and 3 bases for J; bases not matched to a gene: 6. Germline assignment: CDR1 SGHDN and CDR2 FVKESK. DNA for the CDR3: TGTGCCAGCAGCCACCCCGGGACAGGGATCTACGAGCAGTACTTC. Protein sequence: CASSHPGTGIYEQYF.

The gene calls are TRBV27 and TRBJ2-4; 7 positions match TRBD1. Germline CDR1 MNHEY, CDR2 SMNVEV (reference sequence). Unmatched junction bases numbered 10, after V lost 5 bases and J lost 6 bases. The length of the CDR3 is 15 residues. The chain's CDR3 is CASSTRGSGGNIQYF. The CDR3, as DNA: TGTGCCAGCAGTACCAGGGGATCAGGGGGAAACATTCAGTACTTC.

The V call is TRBV6-5, the J call TRBJ1-2; no clear D. The V gene lost 6 bases and the J gene lost 0 bases, with 8 bases spanning the gap. Germline loops: CDR1 MNHEY, CDR2 SVGAGI. This CDR3 is built from 13 residues. Here the CDR3 DNA reads TGTGCCAGCAGGGTATCAGCTAACTATGGCTACACCTTC. Its protein is CASRVSANYGYTF.

For this clone: Relative to the germline gene, one junction end is altered; a read error may explain this. This chain connects TRBV7-7 to TRBJ2-1; 14 bases line up with TRBD2. This CDR3 has 14 residues. From germline, CDR1 is SSHAT and CDR2 FNYEAQ (reference sequence). CDR3 protein: CASSLGLAGDEQFF. CDR3 bases: TGTGCTAGCAGCTTGGGACTAGCGGGAGATGAGCAGTTCTTC.

The chain carries TRBV7-9 and TRBJ1-5, with no clear D. The CDR3 length is 15 residues. Trimming stripped 1 base from V and 2 bases from J, with 9 bases between. Germline CDR1 is SEHNR and CDR2 is FQNEAQ (reference sequence). CDR3 in amino acids: CASSLVEGGNQPQHF. In DNA form, the CDR3 reads TGTGCCAGCAGCTTAGTTGAGGGCGGCAATCAGCCCCAGCATTTT. Looking up the rest from reference TRBV7-9 and TRBJ1-5 gives the full variable domain: DTGVSQNPRHKITKRGQNVTFRCDPISEHNRLYWYRQTLGQGPEFLTYFQNEAQLEKSRLLSDRFSAERPKGSFSTLEIQRTEQGDSAMYLCASSLVEGGNQPQHFGDGTRLSIL.

V usage is TRBV27 and J usage is TRBJ1-2; perhaps TRBD1 as D (5 bases). V shed 10 bases and J shed 4 bases, with 13 bases lying between them. The CDR3 length is 12 residues. The V gene's germline CDR1 is MNHEY and CDR2 SMNVEV (reference sequence). DNA for the CDR3: TGTGCCACCCTCGACAGAAGCTATGGCTACACCTTC. As protein: CATLDRSYGYTF.

The chain is built from TRBV24-1 and TRBJ2-3; D not resolved. This CDR3 is 14 amino acids long. The germline V gene encodes CDR1 KGHDR and CDR2 SFDVKD. The V end lost 4 bases, the J end lost 4 bases, and 11 bases lay between the germline ends. CDR3 sequence reads: CATSDPPPADTQYF. In DNA, the CDR3 is TGTGCCACCAGTGACCCCCCGCCAGCAGATACGCAGTATTTT.

This chain links TRBV27 with TRBJ2-1, with 8 positions matching TRBD2. V was clipped by 5 bases and J by 6 bases; unmatched bases: 6. The length of the CDR3 is 14 residues. Germline V gene lookup returns CDR1 MNHEY and CDR2 SMNVEV (reference sequence). CDR3: CASSPGLASNEQFF. The CDR3, as DNA: TGTGCCAGCAGTCCCGGACTAGCCTCCAATGAGCAGTTCTTC.

The chain uses TRBV29-1 and TRBJ1-2, with 8 bases aligning to TRBD1. CDR1 SQVTM and CDR2 ANQGSEA come from the germline V gene. The CDR3 loop spans 15 amino acids. Losses at the gene ends were 3 bases for V and 2 bases for J; bases not matched to a gene: 8. CDR3 sequence (DNA): TGCAGCGTTGACGATAGGACAGGGAAAAACTATGGCTACACCTTC. This sequence encodes CSVDDRTGKNYGYTF.